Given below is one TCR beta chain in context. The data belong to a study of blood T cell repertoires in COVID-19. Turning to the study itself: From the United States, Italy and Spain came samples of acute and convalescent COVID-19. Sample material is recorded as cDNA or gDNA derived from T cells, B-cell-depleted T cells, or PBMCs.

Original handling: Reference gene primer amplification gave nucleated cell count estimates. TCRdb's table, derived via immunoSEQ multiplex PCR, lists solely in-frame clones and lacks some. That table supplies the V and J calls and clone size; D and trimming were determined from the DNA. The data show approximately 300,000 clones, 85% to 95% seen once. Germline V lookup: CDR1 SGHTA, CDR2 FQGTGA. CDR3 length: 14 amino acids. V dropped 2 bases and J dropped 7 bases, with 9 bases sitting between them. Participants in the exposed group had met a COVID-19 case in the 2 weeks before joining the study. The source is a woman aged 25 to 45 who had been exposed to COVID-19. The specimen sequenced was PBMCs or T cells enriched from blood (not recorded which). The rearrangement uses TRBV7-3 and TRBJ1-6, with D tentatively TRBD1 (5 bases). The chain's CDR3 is CASSLYDSNSPLHF. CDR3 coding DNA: TGTGCCAGCAGCTTATATGACAGCAATTCACCCCTCCACTTT. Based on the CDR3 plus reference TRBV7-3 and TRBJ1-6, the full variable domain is GAGVSQTPSNKVTEKGKYVELRCDPISGHTALYWYRQSLGQGPEFLIYFQGTGAADDSGLPNDRFFAVRPEGSVSTLKIQRTERGDSAVYLCASSLYDSNSPLHFGNGTRLTVT.